This TCR beta chain comes out of a study of shared clonotypes between healthy human individuals. The wider study: Used for every donor were three CD4 naive, three CD4 memory, two CD8 naive and one CD8 memory plate.

CDR1 and CDR2 from the germline V gene are MDHEN and SYDVKM. CDR3 length: 15 residues. The V gene end was trimmed by 6 bases and the J gene end by 2 bases; junction bases not matched to a gene: 10. Healthy adults negative for HIV, lacking recent acute infections or vaccinations, served as donors. All participating donors were Caucasian adults from Nashville, Tennessee. Samples underwent the assay at deep level. Here immunoSEQ multiplex PCR was the method, and the copy in TCRdb shows in-frame clones only, minus some. The data hold about 1 million clones, with approximately 78% observed a single time. The chain carries TRBV28 and TRBJ2-7, with TRBD1 matching over 7 bases. Sequencing was done on a sample of memory CD4+ T cells from PBMCs. The subset denotes: CD45RA-negative fraction. The clonotype originates from a man aged 18-30 years in good health. Some clones in this sample may be carry-over from other donors' samples. CDR3 DNA: TGTGCCAGCAGACCCCTAGACAGGGCTACCTACGAGCAGTACTTC. Translating gives CASRPLDRATYEQYF.